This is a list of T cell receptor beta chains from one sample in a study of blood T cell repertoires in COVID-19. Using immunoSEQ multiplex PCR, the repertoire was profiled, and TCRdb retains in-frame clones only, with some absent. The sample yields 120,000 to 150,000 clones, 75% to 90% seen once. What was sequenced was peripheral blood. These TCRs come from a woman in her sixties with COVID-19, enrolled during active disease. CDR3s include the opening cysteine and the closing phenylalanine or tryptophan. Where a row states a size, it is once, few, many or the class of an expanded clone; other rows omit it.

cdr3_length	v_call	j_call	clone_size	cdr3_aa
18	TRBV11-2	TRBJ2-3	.	CASGSLAGVHFSTDTQYF
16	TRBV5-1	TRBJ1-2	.	CASSSDVTSGSYGYTF
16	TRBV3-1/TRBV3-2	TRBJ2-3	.	CASSQDLLAVTDTQYF
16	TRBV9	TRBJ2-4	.	CASSLTGGASKNIQYF
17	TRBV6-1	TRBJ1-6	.	CASSATRHSSYNSPLHF
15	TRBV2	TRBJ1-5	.	CASSGGGATDQPQHF
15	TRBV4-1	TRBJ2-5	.	CASSQDPGDGETQYF
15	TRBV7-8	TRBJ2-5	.	CASSPGLASRETQYF
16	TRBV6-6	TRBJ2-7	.	CASSYPPGQGRGEQYF
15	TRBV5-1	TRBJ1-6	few	CASSITGNPNSPLHF
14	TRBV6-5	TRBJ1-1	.	CASRSGGADTEAFF
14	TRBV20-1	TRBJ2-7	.	CSASQRGGRYEQYF
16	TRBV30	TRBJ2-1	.	CAWSVRYGTDINEQFF
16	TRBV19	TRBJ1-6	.	CASSIMGTGHNSPLHF
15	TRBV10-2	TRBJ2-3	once	CASSQTSENTDTQYF
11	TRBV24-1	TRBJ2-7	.	CATSAGTEQYF
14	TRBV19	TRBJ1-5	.	CASNRWGGPQPQHF
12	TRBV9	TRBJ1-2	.	CASDRAGRGYTF
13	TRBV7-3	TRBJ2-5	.	CASSRVSQETQYF
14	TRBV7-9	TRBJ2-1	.	CASSNRSSYNEQFF
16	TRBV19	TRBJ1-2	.	CASLSETGEPNYGYTF
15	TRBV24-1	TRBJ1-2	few	CATSENQGAGYGYTF
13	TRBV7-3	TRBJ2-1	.	CASSLGRENEQFF
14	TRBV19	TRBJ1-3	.	CASRTGSAGNTIYF
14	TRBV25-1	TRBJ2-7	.	CASSSGTASYEQYF
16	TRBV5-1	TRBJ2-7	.	CASAWTPRQGGHEQYF
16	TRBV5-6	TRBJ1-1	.	CASSIGTGWGNTEAFF
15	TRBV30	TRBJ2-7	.	CAWSGSIDSSYEQYF
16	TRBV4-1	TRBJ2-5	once	CASSQAASGGQETQYF
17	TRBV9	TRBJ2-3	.	CASSVDPTSGGVDTQYF
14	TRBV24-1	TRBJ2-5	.	CATSDSGSKETQYF
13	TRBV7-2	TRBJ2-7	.	CASSLGTGGKMYF
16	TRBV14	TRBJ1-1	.	CASSQDIETGYAEAFF
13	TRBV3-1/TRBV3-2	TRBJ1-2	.	CASRSQGYYGYTF
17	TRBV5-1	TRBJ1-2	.	CASSEIGQGVVNYGYTF
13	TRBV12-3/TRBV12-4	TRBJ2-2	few	CASTRTSGGELFF
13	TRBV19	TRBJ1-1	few	CASSTSLITEAFF
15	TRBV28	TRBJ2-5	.	CASSGGPGGEETQYF
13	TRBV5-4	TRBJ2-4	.	CASSLSGTPIQYF
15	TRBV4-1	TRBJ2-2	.	CASSPRTGGTGELFF
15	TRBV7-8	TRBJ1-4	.	CASSLRTGGNEKLFF
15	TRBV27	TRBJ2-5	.	CASSLSTGWGETQYF
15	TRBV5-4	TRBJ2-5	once	CASSEGGGATETQYF
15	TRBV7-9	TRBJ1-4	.	CASSSSIQGAGKLFF
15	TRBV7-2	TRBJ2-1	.	CASSLEYQGMNEQFF
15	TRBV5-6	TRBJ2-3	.	CASSLAEEGIDTQYF
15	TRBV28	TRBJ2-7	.	CASRPNGGVGTEQYF
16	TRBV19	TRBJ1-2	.	CASSMPTTGHRFGYTF
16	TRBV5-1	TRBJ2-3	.	CASSLIGGAFSDTQYF
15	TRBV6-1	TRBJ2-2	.	CASSDTGGFSVELFF
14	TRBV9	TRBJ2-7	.	CASSPPGQKYEQYF
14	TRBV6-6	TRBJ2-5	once	CASSVLTSGETQYF
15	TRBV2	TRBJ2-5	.	CASSEQGSSQETQYF